The 25 T cell receptor beta chains presented below share a single source sample, sequenced in a study of T cell responses to AZD1222 COVID-19 vaccine. Produced via immunoSEQ multiplex PCR; TCRdb's table is partial and in-frame only. The sample consists of approximately 100,000 clones, 85% to 90% of them appearing once. The sample consisted of peripheral blood, taken on day 0 of AZD1222 vaccination. These receptors all stem from an adult in good health.

This clone occurred once. The rearrangement uses TRBV5-4 and TRBJ2-3, with D maybe TRBD1 (6 bases). Trimming took 4 bases from V and 3 from J, leaving 15 bases between them. The CDR3 consists of 15 residues. Germline CDR1 and CDR2: SGHNT and YYREEE (reference sequence). CDR3 in amino acids: CASSDGWGRTDTQYF. The DNA for the CDR3 is TGTGCCAGCAGCGATGGATGGGGGCGGACAGATACGCAGTATTTT. Combining the CDR3 with reference TRBV5-4 and TRBJ2-3 gives the whole variable domain ETGVTQSPTHLIKTRGQQVTLRCSSQSGHNTVSWYQQALGQGPQFIFQYYREEENGRGNFPPRFSGLQFPNYSSELNVNALELDDSALYLCASSDGWGRTDTQYFGPGTRLTVL.

This clone appeared a single time. The V call is TRBV7-2, the J call TRBJ1-3, with D unresolved. Trimming stripped 5 bases from V and 0 bases from J, with 14 bases between. The germline gives CDR1 SGHTA, CDR2 FQGNSA. This CDR3 is 16 amino acids long. CDR3 nucleotide sequence: TGTGCCAGCAGCCCCCGACTGACCCACTCTGGAAACACCATATATTTT. Its protein is CASSPRLTHSGNTIYF.

The table lists this clone with a count of one. This sequence joins TRBV7-2 and TRBJ1-3; D is unresolved. The CDR3 runs 13 residues. Trimming took off 1 base at V and 4 bases at J, with 5 bases between the two ends. Germline V lookup: CDR1 SGHTA, CDR2 FQGNSA. The CDR3 nucleotides are TGTGCCAGCAGCTTAGGAGCGGGAAACACCATATATTTT. Translating it yields CASSLGAGNTIYF.

V gene TRBV3-1 (or the pseudogene TRBV3-2) combines with J gene TRBJ1-5, with D possibly being TRBD1 (6 bases). CDR3 length equals 14 residues. Germline V gene data show CDR1 as LGHDT and CDR2 as YNNKEL (reference sequence). V was cut by 0 bases and J by 10 bases, with 13 bases left in between. CDR3 amino acids: CASSQEMLGGPQHF. The CDR3 bases are TGTGCCAGCAGCCAAGAAATGTTGGGGGGCCCCCAGCATTTT.

J is TRBJ1-4 and V is TRBV27; TRBD1 agrees at 8 bases. Germline trimming cut 3 bases from V and 1 base from J; bases unmatched to any gene: 4. The CDR3 length is 16 residues. Per the germline V gene, CDR1 is MNHEY and CDR2 is SMNVEV (reference sequence). CDR3 nucleotides: TGTGCCAGCAGTTTCGCCAGGGGGCTAACTAATGAAAAACTGTTTTTT. Translated, it gives CASSFARGLTNEKLFF.

CDR3 amino acids: CASRPGTSGHRIGELFF. The DNA for the CDR3 is TGTGCCAGTAGGCCCGGGACTAGCGGCCACAGAATCGGGGAGCTGTTTTTT. The chain joins TRBV19 to TRBJ2-2, with TRBD2 identical over 11 bases. The CDR3 length is 17 residues. With 6 bases clipped from V and 7 bases from J, the junction kept 13 bases outside the gene matches. CDR1 and CDR2 (germline): LNHDA, SQIVND (reference sequence).

V usage is TRBV6-5 and J usage is TRBJ1-3; D is unresolved. This CDR3 spans 14 amino acids. The V and J ends lost 6 bases and 0 bases respectively, with 9 bases between them. Germline-derived CDR1 and CDR2 are MNHEY and SVGAGI. The CDR3 region is CASSRIRSGNTIYF. As DNA, the CDR3 is TGTGCCAGCAGCCGGATTCGCTCTGGAAACACCATATATTTT.

The genes are TRBV7-2 and TRBJ2-1; TRBD2 matches at 9 bases. J was trimmed by 2 bases and V by 5 bases; bases with no gene match: 10. Germline V gene lookup returns CDR1 SGHTA and CDR2 FQGNSA. This CDR3 has 17 amino acids. The CDR3 loop reads CASSPSPAGGAYNEQFF. The CDR3 nucleotides are TGTGCCAGCAGCCCAAGCCCAGCGGGAGGTGCCTACAATGAGCAGTTCTTC.

The chain joins TRBV5-6 to TRBJ2-6, with D unclear. The CDR3 totals 15 residues. Between the trimmed V and J ends, which lost 1 base and 2 bases, there was a span of 7 bases. Germline CDR1 reads SGHDT; CDR2 reads YYEEEE. CDR3 nucleotides: TGTGCCAGCAGCTTGTTACAAGCTGGGGCCAACGTCCTGACTTTC. Its protein is CASSLLQAGANVLTF.

This chain links TRBV25-1 with TRBJ2-7; D unclear. Germline assignment: CDR1 MGHDK and CDR2 SYGVNS. V lost 1 base and J 1 base, leaving 5 bases between the germline ends. The CDR3 is made up of 13 amino acids. CDR3 nucleotides: TGTGCCAGCAGTGAATCCCCATCCTACGAGCAGTACTTC. Its protein product is CASSESPSYEQYF.

This clone showed up just once. The chain links TRBV6-1 to TRBJ1-3; D remains ambiguous. This CDR3 has 15 amino acids. Germline V gives CDR1 MNHNS, CDR2 SASEGT. V lost 2 bases to trimming and J lost 9 bases, with 17 bases between them. The CDR3 region is CASSESGPYGATIYF. In DNA form, the CDR3 reads TGTGCCAGCAGTGAAAGCGGCCCCTACGGAGCCACCATATATTTT.

The chain joins TRBV19 to TRBJ2-3; D gene uncertain. The V end lost 0 bases, the J end lost 6 bases, and 7 bases lay between the germline ends. The CDR3 extends over 13 amino acids. CDR1 and CDR2 (germline): LNHDA, SQIVND (reference sequence). The CDR3 is CASSIDLRDTQYF. The CDR3, as DNA: TGTGCCAGTAGTATAGATCTCCGGGATACGCAGTATTTT. Full variable domain (rest looked up from reference TRBV19 and TRBJ2-3): DGGITQSPKYLFRKEGQNVTLSCEQNLNHDAMYWYRQDPGQGLRLIYYSQIVNDFQKGDIAEGYSVSREKKESFPLTVTSAQKNPTAFYLCASSIDLRDTQYFGPGTRLTVL.

This rearrangement joins TRBV7-2 to TRBJ2-7; no reliable D call. Trimming took 1 base from V and 2 from J, leaving 12 bases between them. This CDR3 has 15 amino acids. Germline V gene lookup returns CDR1 SGHTA and CDR2 FQGNSA. DNA for the CDR3: TGTGCCAGCAGCTTAGAGGGTCGAGGTGCCTACGAGCAGTACTTC. This codes for CASSLEGRGAYEQYF. The full variable domain, in which reference TRBV7-2 and TRBJ2-7 provide the parts outside the CDR3, is GAGVSQSPSNKVTEKGKDVELRCDPISGHTALYWYRQSLGQGLEFLIYFQGNSAPDKSGLPSDRFSAERTGGSVSTLTIQRTQQEDSAVYLCASSLEGRGAYEQYFGPGTRLTVT.

A few counts support this clone. The chain employs TRBV7-9 and TRBJ2-1; 7 bases align to TRBD2. The CDR3 runs to 15 residues. V trimming: 5 bases; J trimming: 6 bases; junction bases outside the gene matches: 10. Germline V gene data show CDR1 as SEHNR and CDR2 as FQNEAQ (reference sequence). For the CDR3, the DNA is TGTGCCAGCAGCGATGGGACGGGGGGTGCCAATGAGCAGTTCTTC. Amino acids: CASSDGTGGANEQFF.

This clone was picked up one time. The gene calls are TRBV7-3 and TRBJ1-1; 9 bases align to TRBD1. Germline V gene lookup returns CDR1 SGHTA and CDR2 FQGTGA. CDR3 size: 13 residues. The J segment lost 5 bases and the V segment lost 3 bases, leaving 1 base of the junction unmatched. CDR3 DNA: TGTGCCAGCAGCTTGGGACAGGGAACTGAAGCTTTCTTT. Residues: CASSLGQGTEAFF.

The CDR3 sequence: CAIRDAGGKNTEAFF. CDR3 nucleotides: TGTGCCATCCGGGATGCAGGGGGCAAGAACACTGAAGCTTTCTTT. This chain connects TRBV10-3 to TRBJ1-1; 8 positions agree with TRBD1. J lost 1 base, V lost 8 bases, and 9 bases had no gene match. CDR1 ENHRY and CDR2 SYGVKD come from the germline V gene. This CDR3 spans 15 amino acids.

The chain combines TRBV3-1 (or the pseudogene TRBV3-2) with TRBJ1-1, with unresolved D. The CDR3 length is 15 residues. Germline V CDR1 and CDR2: LGHDT, YNNKEL (reference sequence). The V end lost 1 base, the J end lost 3 bases, and 12 bases lay between the germline ends. The CDR3 DNA reads TGTGCCAGCAGCCAAGTCGGGTTGGGAGACACTGAAGCTTTCTTT. Its translation: CASSQVGLGDTEAFF.

The genes are TRBV5-1 and TRBJ2-7; D remains unclear. The V gene lost 6 bases and the J gene lost 0 bases, with 13 bases spanning the gap. CDR1 SGHRS and CDR2 YFSETQ come from the germline V gene. The CDR3 length is 14 residues. CDR3 loop: CASKANLVSYEQYF. CDR3 DNA: TGCGCCAGCAAAGCGAACCTGGTCTCCTACGAGCAGTACTTC.

The chain links TRBV6-5 to TRBJ1-5, with 8 bases identical to TRBD1. Germline V gives CDR1 MNHEY, CDR2 SVGAGI. V trimming: 6 bases; J trimming: 8 bases; junction bases outside the gene matches: 9. CDR3 size: 14 residues. CDR3 region: CASSGQGALEPQHF. The CDR3 DNA reads as TGTGCCAGCAGCGGACAGGGAGCGCTCGAGCCCCAGCATTTT.

The chain links TRBV6-2 or TRBV6-3 to TRBJ2-1, with TRBD2 matching 7 bases. V lost 2 bases, J lost 7 bases, and 11 bases stayed unmatched. There are 16 residues in the CDR3. The V gene's germline CDR1 is MNHEY and CDR2 SVGEGT. This CDR3 is CASSYHASPGGNEQFF. The CDR3 DNA reads TGTGCCAGCAGTTACCATGCTAGCCCGGGAGGTAATGAGCAGTTCTTC.

This chain connects TRBV6-5 to TRBJ1-2; maybe TRBD1 (6 bases). Germline CDR1 and CDR2: MNHEY and SVGAGI. The CDR3 runs to 15 residues. Trimming shortened V by 7 bases and J by 5 bases, and 20 bases separated the two germline ends. This CDR3 is CASTEGGVPSYGYTF. Written as DNA, the CDR3 is TGTGCCAGCACCGAAGGGGGGGTCCCCAGTTATGGCTACACCTTC.

The chain links TRBV28 to TRBJ1-5; no clear D gene. The CDR3 spans 18 residues. Germline CDR1 reads MDHEN; CDR2 reads SYDVKM. V was trimmed by 2 bases and J by 0 bases, leaving 17 bases between them. CDR3 protein: CASSLRFGSANSNQPQHF. In DNA, the CDR3 is TGTGCCAGCAGTTTAAGGTTTGGGTCGGCGAATAGCAATCAGCCCCAGCATTTT.

This chain links TRBV6-5 with TRBJ1-5, with TRBD1 matching over 7 bases. Germline V gene lookup returns CDR1 MNHEY and CDR2 SVGAGI. The CDR3 is 15 amino acids. With V trimmed by 5 bases and J by 0 bases, 4 bases remained unmatched. Here the CDR3 DNA reads TGTGCCAGCAGTCGGGACAGTTATAGCAATCAGCCCCAGCATTTT. It yields the protein CASSRDSYSNQPQHF.

The chain's CDR3 is CASSQVPGGNYNEQFF. The CDR3 DNA reads as TGTGCCAGCAGCCAAGTACCCGGGGGAAACTACAATGAGCAGTTCTTC. The chain is built from TRBV3-1 (or the pseudogene TRBV3-2) and TRBJ2-1; a possible D gene is TRBD2 (6 bases). Germline values: CDR1 LGHDT, CDR2 YNNKEL (reference sequence). This CDR3 comprises 16 residues. V lost 1 base and J lost 3, with 13 bases in between.

The chain employs TRBV27 and TRBJ2-2, with 11 positions matching TRBD2. This CDR3 is built from 17 residues. V was clipped by 3 bases and J by 4 bases; unmatched bases: 7. Germline V lookup: CDR1 MNHEY, CDR2 SMNVEV (reference sequence). DNA for the CDR3: TGTGCCAGCAGTTTCAAAATGGGACTAGCGGCCACCGGGGAGCTGTTTTTT. It yields the protein CASSFKMGLAATGELFF.